The clone carrying this TCR beta chain showed up just a few times. Other nucleotide sequences in the sample specify the same CDR3. Per germline, CDR1 SGHRS and CDR2 YFSETQ. The CDR3 length is 15 residues. V lost 4 bases to trimming and J lost 0 bases; unmatched junction nucleotides: 5. The data were produced by immunoSEQ multiplex PCR, yet TCRdb's version contains in-frame clones alone and is incomplete. The sample yields about 480,000 clones, more than 75% seen once. This sample is drawn from a study of blood T cell repertoires in COVID-19. Study context: Nucleic acid was either cDNA or gDNA, and it came from T cells, B-cell-depleted T cells, or PBMCs.

Clinical history reported by participants formed the basis on which cohorts were assigned. This receptor was taken from a woman in her 40s who had recovered from COVID-19. Source material: PBMCs or T cells enriched from blood (not recorded which). This rearrangement joins TRBV5-1 to TRBJ2-7; 9 bases fit TRBD1. CDR3 loop: CASSLGQGSSYEQYF. The DNA for the CDR3 is TGCGCCAGCAGCCTAGGACAGGGGAGCTCCTACGAGCAGTACTTC. The whole variable domain, remainder taken from reference TRBV5-1 and TRBJ2-7, is KAGVTQTPRYLIKTRGQQVTLSCSPISGHRSVSWYQQTPGQGLQFLFEYFSETQRNKGNFPGRFSGRQFSNSRSEMNVSTLELGDSALYLCASSLGQGSSYEQYFGPGTRLTVT.